These T cell receptor beta chains were read from a single sample in a study of OX40 agonist ivuxolimab in advanced cancers. Here immunoSEQ multiplex PCR was the method, and the copy in TCRdb shows in-frame clones only, minus some. The sample includes about 20,000 clones, over 75% of them seen just once. The source material was CD4+ or CD8+ T cells sorted from blood, sampled in a trial of the OX40 agonist ivuxolimab. The receptors come from an adult with an advanced solid tumor such as melanoma, head and neck, liver or kidney cancer. Both conserved end residues are part of each CDR3.

v_call | cdr3_length | cdr3_aa
TRBV28 | 19 | CASSLSSSGWDWVSYEQYF
TRBV27 | 15 | CASSSTKPSTDTQYF
TRBV27 | 14 | CASSFYRSTGELFF
TRBV7-9 | 15 | CASSQTGAGDQPQHF
TRBV28 | 14 | CASSLFRSSYEQYF
TRBV28 | 16 | CASSLRGAGAHNEQFF
TRBV5-4 | 17 | CASSLAVAQRLTDTQYF
TRBV25-1 | 14 | CASSLEALNTEAFF
TRBV6-5 | 15 | CASSYRAGGIYGYTF
TRBV27 | 15 | CASSLVRGGTDTQYF
TRBV29-1 | 12 | CSVRGSTGELFF
TRBV13 | 14 | CASSLQAVSYEQYF
TRBV7-9 | 15 | CASSLGEGGSHGYTF
TRBV5-4 | 15 | CASSLPGGDLETQYF
TRBV4-1 | 17 | CASSQSQAGGPYNEQFF
TRBV29-1 | 15 | CSVELISGGSYEQYF
TRBV6-1 | 17 | CASSEAFRGQWNQPQHF
TRBV27 | 12 | CASSASGYEQYF
TRBV5-6 | 15 | CASSSQGFGTDTQYF
TRBV30 | 16 | CAWSHLGLSSYNEQFF
TRBV9 | 14 | CASSNLGGTDTQYF
TRBV28 | 14 | CASRSEVGPYEQYF
TRBV6-5 | 15 | CASSGTVYLNTEAFF
TRBV6-5 | 12 | CASSPTSVEQYF
TRBV27 | 16 | CASSPTTGESYNEQFF
TRBV7-9 | 16 | CASSSLERGSTDTQYF
TRBV6-1 | 13 | CASKEWLDYGYTF
TRBV6-5 | 15 | CASSYSTTSGGTEYF
TRBV9 | 16 | CASSPGLAGYTGELFF
TRBV5-4 | 14 | CASSPGGYQETQYF
TRBV10-3 | 14 | CAISESGGENEQYF
TRBV11-2 | 13 | CASSFPGSYEQYF
TRBV18 | 14 | CASTGTGDFNEQFF
TRBV19 | 14 | CASSIDWGDYGYTF
TRBV27 | 18 | CASSLHTPGTGGGDTQYF
TRBV5-4 | 18 | CASSSLEVLGQGGFGYTF
TRBV7-8 | 15 | CASRGEGQAYDEQFF
TRBV9 | 13 | CASSVGSTDTQYF
TRBV6-6 | 16 | CASSSSSGGMTDTQYF
TRBV11-3 | 16 | CASSGQKGTGSGELFF
TRBV30 | 13 | CAWSVGEDTEAFF
TRBV6-1 | 8 | CARARAFF
TRBV11-2 | 12 | CASSLGDNEQFF
TRBV19 | 15 | CASSFALRSTDTQYF
TRBV27 | 16 | CASSLGVGTGYTEAFF
TRBV6-5 | 15 | CASTPSGMNYNEQFF
TRBV10-3 | 13 | CAISEGAAYEQYF
TRBV13 | 14 | CASSLGVGGFEQYF
TRBV5-6 | 16 | CASSLGTSGATNEQFF
TRBV15 | 16 | CATSRLAGGGTDTQYF
TRBV6-6 | 12 | CASGTGSYEQYF
TRBV19 | 13 | CASSIGRNTEAFF